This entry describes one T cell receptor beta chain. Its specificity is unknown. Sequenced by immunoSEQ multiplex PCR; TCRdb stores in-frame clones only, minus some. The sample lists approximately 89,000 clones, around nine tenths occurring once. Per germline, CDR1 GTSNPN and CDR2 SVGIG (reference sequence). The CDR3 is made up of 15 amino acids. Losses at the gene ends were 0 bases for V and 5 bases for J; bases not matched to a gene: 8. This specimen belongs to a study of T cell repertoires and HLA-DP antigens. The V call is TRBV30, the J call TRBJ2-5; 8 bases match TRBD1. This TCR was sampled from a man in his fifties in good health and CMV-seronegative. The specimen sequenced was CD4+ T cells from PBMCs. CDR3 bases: TGTGCCTGGAGTGTAGCAGGGGGCTGGCGGGAGACCCAGTACTTC. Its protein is CAWSVAGGWRETQYF.